This T cell receptor (beta chain) comes out of a study of blood T cell repertoires in COVID-19. In the study overall: COVID-19 samples collected from the United States, Italy and Spain covered acute and convalescent phases. T cells, B-cell-depleted T cells, or PBMCs provided the cDNA or gDNA that served as material.

The CDR3 runs 17 residues. Trimming at V came to 1 base and at J to 5 bases, leaving 11 bases not matched to a gene. The germline gives CDR1 SGHVS, CDR2 FNYEAQ. In the original analysis: Using reference gene primer amplification, nucleated cell counts were estimated. Profiled with immunoSEQ multiplex PCR; TCRdb holds only in-frame clones, not every one. V, J and clone size are those of that table, while D and trimming were read from the DNA. The sample contains about 180,000 clones, about 88% of which appear only once. This clone was seen once. Sequencing was carried out using peripheral blood. The chain is built from TRBV7-6 and TRBJ2-5, with 9 bases lining up with TRBD2. The clonotype originates from a man between 18 and 29 years old who had recovered from COVID-19. Here the CDR3 DNA reads TGTGCCAGCAGCTTAGGGCCAGCGGGAGGAGGGAGGGAGACCCAGTACTTC. Amino acid sequence: CASSLGPAGGGRETQYF.